The sequence of this T cell receptor beta chain was determined in a study of T cells expressing NK-cell markers. The overall study: It was sorted CD3+CD56-NKG2C+, CD3+CD56+NKG2C- and CD3+CD56+NKG2C+ T cells that provided the TCR beta repertoires. The authors sequenced eight donors, of whom seven were HCMV-seropositive and one was seronegative.

About this clonotype: Its antigen is not identified.

Germline-derived CDR1 and CDR2 are SGHTA and FQGNSA. The length of the CDR3 is 15 residues. TCRdb reprocessed the 5' RACE reads and reports one entry per CDR3 protein, with no DNA. The sample features a few hundred thousand distinct CDR3 sequences, with 5.2% in its top ten. Study-level points and caveats: Several donors likewise had their CD3+CD56-NKG2C+ fraction led by these clonotypes. What remained unclear was the HCMV specificity of expanded NKG2C+ T cell clones.

The sequenced material came from blood T cells: a sorted CD56 or NKG2C T cell subset, CD4+ or CD8+ T cells, or bulk PBMC T cells (not recorded which). The chain combines TRBV7-2 with TRBJ2-2; TCRdb's D call, TRBD1, is unchecked because there is no DNA. The receptor's source is a man aged 18-70 years in good health. The CDR3 reads CASRPDRTGGGELFF.